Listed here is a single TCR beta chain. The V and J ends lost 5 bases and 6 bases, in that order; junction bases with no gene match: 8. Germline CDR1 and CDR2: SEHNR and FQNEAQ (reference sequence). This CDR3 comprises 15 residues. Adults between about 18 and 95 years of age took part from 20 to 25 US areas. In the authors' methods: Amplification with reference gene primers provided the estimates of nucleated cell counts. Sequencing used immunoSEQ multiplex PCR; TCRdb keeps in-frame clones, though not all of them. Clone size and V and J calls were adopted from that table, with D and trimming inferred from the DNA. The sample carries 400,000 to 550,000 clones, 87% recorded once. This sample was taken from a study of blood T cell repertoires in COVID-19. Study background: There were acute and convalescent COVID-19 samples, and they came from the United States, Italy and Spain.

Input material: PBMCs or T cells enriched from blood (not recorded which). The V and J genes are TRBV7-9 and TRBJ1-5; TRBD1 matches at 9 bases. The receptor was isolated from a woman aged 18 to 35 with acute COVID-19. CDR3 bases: TGTGCCAGCAGCCCTACCGGGACAGGGTTTCAGCCCCAGCATTTT. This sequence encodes CASSPTGTGFQPQHF. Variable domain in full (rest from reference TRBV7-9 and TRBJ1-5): DTGVSQNPRHKITKRGQNVTFRCDPISEHNRLYWYRQTLGQGPEFLTYFQNEAQLEKSRLLSDRFSAERPKGSFSTLEIQRTEQGDSAMYLCASSPTGTGFQPQHFGDGTRLSIL.